This passage covers 3 T cell receptor beta chains from one sample sequenced in a study of blood T cell repertoires in COVID-19. Some clones are missing from TCRdb's copy, which holds only in-frame ones; the method was immunoSEQ multiplex PCR. The table lists 85,000 to 130,000 clones, about nine tenths of them singletons, with roughly 15% in the top ten. The sequenced sample consisted of peripheral blood. The receptor source for this set is a man in his fifties with acute or convalescent COVID-19.

The chain joins TRBV19 to TRBJ2-7, with TRBD2 as a possible D gene (6 bases). This CDR3 has 16 amino acids. Trimming cost V 3 bases and J 2 bases, with 17 bases left between them. Germline values: CDR1 LNHDA, CDR2 SQIVND (reference sequence). The CDR3 is CASSILGGRGTYEQYF. DNA for the CDR3: TGTGCCAGTAGTATCCTAGGAGGGAGAGGAACCTACGAGCAGTACTTC. The variable domain in full, completed from reference TRBV19 and TRBJ2-7, reads DGGITQSPKYLFRKEGQNVTLSCEQNLNHDAMYWYRQDPGQGLRLIYYSQIVNDFQKGDIAEGYSVSREKKESFPLTVTSAQKNPTAFYLCASSILGGRGTYEQYFGPGTRLTVT.

The J gene is TRBJ1-6, the V gene TRBV6-5; D possibly corresponds to TRBD1 (6 bases). This CDR3 has 15 residues. The V end was cut by 7 bases, the J end by 7 bases, with 17 bases between. The germline gives CDR1 MNHEY, CDR2 SVGAGI. The CDR3: CASTDGGGWNSPLHF. CDR3 coding DNA: TGTGCCAGCACCGATGGGGGCGGCTGGAATTCACCCCTCCACTTT.

The gene calls are TRBV7-9 and TRBJ2-1; 8 bases agree with TRBD1. This CDR3 spans 15 amino acids. Germline assignment: CDR1 SEHNR and CDR2 FQNEAQ (reference sequence). Trimming removed 5 bases from V and 6 bases from J; junction bases left unmatched: 9. CDR3 amino acids: CASSPTDRGSNEQFF. The CDR3 DNA is TGTGCCAGCAGCCCAACCGACAGGGGTAGCAATGAGCAGTTCTTC.